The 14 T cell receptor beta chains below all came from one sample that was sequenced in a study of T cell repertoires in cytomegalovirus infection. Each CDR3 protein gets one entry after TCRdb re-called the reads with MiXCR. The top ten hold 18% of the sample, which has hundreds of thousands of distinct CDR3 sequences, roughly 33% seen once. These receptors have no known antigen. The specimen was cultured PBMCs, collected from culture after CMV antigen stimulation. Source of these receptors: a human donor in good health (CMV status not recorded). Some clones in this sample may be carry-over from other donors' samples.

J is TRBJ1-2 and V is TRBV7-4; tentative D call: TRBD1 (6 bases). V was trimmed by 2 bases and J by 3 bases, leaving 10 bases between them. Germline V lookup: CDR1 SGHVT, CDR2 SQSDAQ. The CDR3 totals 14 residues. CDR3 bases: TGTGCCAGCAGCTTAACAGGGACATACTATGGCTACACCTTC. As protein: CASSLTGTYYGYTF.

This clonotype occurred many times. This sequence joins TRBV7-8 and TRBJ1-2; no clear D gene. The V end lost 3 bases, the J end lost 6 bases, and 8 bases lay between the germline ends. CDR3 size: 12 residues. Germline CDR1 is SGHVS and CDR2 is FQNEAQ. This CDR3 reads CASSFGRHGYTF. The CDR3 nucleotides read TGTGCCAGCAGCTTCGGACGGCATGGCTACACCTTC.

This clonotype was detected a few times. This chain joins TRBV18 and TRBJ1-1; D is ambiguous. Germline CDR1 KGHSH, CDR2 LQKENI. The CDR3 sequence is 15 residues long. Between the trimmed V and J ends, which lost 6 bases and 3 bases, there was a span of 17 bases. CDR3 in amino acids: CASSLLVSVDTEAFF. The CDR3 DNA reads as TGTGCCAGCTCCCTCCTGGTTTCAGTCGACACTGAAGCTTTCTTT.

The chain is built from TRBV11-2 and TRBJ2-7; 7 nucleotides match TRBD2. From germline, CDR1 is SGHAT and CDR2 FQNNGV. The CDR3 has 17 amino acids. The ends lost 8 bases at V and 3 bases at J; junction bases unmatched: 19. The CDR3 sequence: CASADPVGTGGYYEQYF. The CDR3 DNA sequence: TGTGCCAGCGCCGACCCCGTAGGTACGGGGGGTTACTACGAGCAGTACTTC.

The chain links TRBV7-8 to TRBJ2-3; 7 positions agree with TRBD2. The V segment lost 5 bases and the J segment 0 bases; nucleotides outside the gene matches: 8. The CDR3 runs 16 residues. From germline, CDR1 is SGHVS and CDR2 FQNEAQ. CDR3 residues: CASSTRLAESTDTQYF. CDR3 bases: TGTGCCAGCAGCACCCGACTAGCCGAAAGCACAGATACGCAGTATTTT.

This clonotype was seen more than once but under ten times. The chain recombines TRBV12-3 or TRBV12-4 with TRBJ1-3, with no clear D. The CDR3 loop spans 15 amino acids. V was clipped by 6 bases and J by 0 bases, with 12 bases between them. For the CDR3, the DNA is TGTGCCAGCAGCCGACCCCGGGGCTCTGGAAACACCATATATTTT. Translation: CASSRPRGSGNTIYF.

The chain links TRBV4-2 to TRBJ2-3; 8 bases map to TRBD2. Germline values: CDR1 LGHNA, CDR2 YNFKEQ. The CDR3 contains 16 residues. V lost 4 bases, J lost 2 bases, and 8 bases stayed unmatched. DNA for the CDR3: TGTGCCAGCAGCCTCCCACCGGGGGGGAACACAGATACGCAGTATTTT. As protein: CASSLPPGGNTDTQYF.

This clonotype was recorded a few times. CDR3 DNA: TGTGCCAGCAGCTTAGGCTGGAGGCCCTCAGGGCAGTACTTC. Translation: CASSLGWRPSGQYF. The chain recombines TRBV7-6 with TRBJ2-7; TRBD2 is a possible D gene (5 bases). Germline CDR1 and CDR2: SGHVS and FNYEAQ. The CDR3 is 14 amino acids. V lost 1 base to trimming and J lost 9 bases, with 16 bases between them. Combining the CDR3 with reference TRBV7-6 and TRBJ2-7 gives the whole variable domain GAGVSQSPRYKVTKRGQDVALRCDPISGHVSLYWYRQALGQGPEFLTYFNYEAQQDKSGLPNDRFSAERPEGSISTLTIQRTEQRDSAMYRCASSLGWRPSGQYFGPGTRLTVT.

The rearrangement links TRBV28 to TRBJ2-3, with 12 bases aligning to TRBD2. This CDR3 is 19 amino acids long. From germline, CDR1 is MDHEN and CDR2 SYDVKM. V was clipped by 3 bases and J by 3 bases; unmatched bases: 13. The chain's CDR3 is CASSFLVASGGGATDTQYF. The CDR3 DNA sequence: TGTGCCAGCAGTTTTCTGGTTGCTAGCGGGGGGGGGGCGACAGATACGCAGTATTTT.

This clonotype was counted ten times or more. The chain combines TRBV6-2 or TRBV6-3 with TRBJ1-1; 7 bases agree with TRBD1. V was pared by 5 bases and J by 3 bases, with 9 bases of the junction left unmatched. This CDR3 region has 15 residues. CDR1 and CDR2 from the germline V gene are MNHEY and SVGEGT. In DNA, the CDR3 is TGTGCCAGCAGTACACCAACAGGGGCCTACACTGAAGCTTTCTTT. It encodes CASSTPTGAYTEAFF.

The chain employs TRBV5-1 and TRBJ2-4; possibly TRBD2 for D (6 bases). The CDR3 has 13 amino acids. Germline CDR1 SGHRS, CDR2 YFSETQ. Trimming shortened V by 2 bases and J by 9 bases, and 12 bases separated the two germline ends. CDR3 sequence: CASSLAPEGIQYF. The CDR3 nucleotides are TGCGCCAGCAGCTTAGCCCCGGAGGGCATTCAGTACTTC.

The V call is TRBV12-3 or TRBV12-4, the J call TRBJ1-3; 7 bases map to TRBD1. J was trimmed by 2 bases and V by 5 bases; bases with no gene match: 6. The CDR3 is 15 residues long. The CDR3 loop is CASSDRRGAGNTIYF. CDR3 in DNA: TGTGCCAGCAGTGACCGCAGGGGGGCTGGAAACACCATATATTTT.

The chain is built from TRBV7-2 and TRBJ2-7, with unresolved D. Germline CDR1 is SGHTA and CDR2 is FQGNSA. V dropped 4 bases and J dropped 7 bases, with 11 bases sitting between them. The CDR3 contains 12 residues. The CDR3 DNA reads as TGTGCCAGCAGCTCCGATTTTGGTGAGCAGTACTTC. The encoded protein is CASSSDFGEQYF.

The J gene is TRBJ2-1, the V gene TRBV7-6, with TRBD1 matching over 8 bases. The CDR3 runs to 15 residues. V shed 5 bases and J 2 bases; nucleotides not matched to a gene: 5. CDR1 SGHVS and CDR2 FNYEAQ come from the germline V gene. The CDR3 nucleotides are TGTGCCAGCAGCCTCCCGGACAGGGCCTACAATGAGCAGTTCTTC. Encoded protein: CASSLPDRAYNEQFF.